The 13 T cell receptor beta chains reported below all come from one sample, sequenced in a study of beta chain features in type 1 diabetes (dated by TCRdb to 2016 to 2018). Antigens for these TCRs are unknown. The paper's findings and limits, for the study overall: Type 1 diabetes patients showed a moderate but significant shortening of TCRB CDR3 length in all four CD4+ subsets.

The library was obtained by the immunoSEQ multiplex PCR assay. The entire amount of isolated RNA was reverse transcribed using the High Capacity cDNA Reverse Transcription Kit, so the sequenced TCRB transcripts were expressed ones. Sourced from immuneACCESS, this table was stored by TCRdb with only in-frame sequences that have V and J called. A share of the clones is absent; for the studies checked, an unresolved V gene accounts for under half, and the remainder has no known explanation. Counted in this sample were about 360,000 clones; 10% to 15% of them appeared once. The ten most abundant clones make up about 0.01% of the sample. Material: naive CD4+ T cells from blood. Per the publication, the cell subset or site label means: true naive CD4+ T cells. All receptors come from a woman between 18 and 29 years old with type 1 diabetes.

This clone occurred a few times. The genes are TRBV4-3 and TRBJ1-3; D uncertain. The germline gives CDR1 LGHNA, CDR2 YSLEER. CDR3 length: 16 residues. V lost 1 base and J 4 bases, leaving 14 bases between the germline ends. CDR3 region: CASSQGPEATGNTIYF. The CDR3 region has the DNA TGCGCCAGCAGCCAAGGGCCGGAGGCGACGGGAAACACCATATATTTT.

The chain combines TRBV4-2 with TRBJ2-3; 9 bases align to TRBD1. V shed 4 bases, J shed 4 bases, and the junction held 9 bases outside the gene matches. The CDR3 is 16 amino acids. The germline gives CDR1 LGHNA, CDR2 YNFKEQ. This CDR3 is CASSLRQGGLSDTQYF. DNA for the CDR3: TGTGCCAGCAGCCTAAGACAGGGGGGCCTGTCAGATACGCAGTATTTT.

CDR3 nucleotide sequence: TGTGCCAGCAGTTTAGAAGAGGCAGGGGCCTATGGCTACACCTTC. Its translation is CASSLEEAGAYGYTF. The chain uses TRBV28 and TRBJ1-2; a possible D gene is TRBD1 (6 bases). V gave up 2 bases and J gave up 4 bases, with 14 bases separating them. The length of the CDR3 is 15 residues. Germline V gene sequence: CDR1 MDHEN, CDR2 SYDVKM.

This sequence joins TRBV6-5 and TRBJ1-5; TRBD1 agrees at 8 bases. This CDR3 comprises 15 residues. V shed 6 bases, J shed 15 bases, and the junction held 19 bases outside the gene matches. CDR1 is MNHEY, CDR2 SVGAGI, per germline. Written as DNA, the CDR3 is TGTGCCAGCAGACTCGCTGATGGACAGGGCAGGCCTTGGCATTTT. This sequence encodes CASRLADGQGRPWHF.

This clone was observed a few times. This CDR3 is CASSLTGGEWFRQPQHF. The CDR3 coding sequence is TGTGCCAGTAGCCTAACAGGGGGCGAATGGTTCCGTCAGCCCCAGCATTTT. The rearrangement joins TRBV19 to TRBJ1-5; 9 positions match TRBD1. The J segment lost 6 bases and the V segment lost 6 bases, leaving 15 bases of the junction unmatched. CDR3 size: 17 residues. CDR1 and CDR2 (germline): LNHDA, SQIVND (reference sequence).

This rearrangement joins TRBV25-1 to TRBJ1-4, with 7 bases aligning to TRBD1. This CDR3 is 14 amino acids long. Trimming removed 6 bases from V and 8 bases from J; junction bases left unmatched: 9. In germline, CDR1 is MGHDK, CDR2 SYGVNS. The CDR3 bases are TGTGCCAGCAGGGACACAGGGGTACACGAAAAACTGTTTTTT. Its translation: CASRDTGVHEKLFF.

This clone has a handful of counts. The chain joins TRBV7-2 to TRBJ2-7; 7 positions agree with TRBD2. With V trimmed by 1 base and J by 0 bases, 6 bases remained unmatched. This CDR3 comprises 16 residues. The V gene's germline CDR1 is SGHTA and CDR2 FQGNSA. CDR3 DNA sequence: TGTGCCAGCAGCTTAGGACTAGCCCTAAGCTCCTACGAGCAGTACTTC. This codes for CASSLGLALSSYEQYF.

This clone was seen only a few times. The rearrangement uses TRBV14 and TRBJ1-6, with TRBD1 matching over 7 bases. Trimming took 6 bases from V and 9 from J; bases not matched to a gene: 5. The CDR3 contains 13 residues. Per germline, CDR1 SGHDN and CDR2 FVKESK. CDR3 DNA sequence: TGTGCCAGCAGAGACAGGGCAAGTTCACCCCTCCACTTT. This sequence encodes CASRDRASSPLHF.

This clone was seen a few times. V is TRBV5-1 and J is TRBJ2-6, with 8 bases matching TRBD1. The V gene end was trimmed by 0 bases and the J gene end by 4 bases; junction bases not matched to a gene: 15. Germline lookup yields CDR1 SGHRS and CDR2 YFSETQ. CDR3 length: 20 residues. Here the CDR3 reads CASSLGMWTGRVLGANVLTF. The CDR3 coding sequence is TGCGCCAGCAGCTTGGGAATGTGGACAGGGCGGGTTCTGGGGGCCAACGTCCTGACTTTC.

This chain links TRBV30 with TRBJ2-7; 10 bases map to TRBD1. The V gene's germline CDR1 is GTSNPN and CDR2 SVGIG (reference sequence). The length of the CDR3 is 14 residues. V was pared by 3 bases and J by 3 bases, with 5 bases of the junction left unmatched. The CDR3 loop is CAWRGQGPVYEQYF. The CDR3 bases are TGTGCCTGGAGGGGACAGGGGCCTGTCTACGAGCAGTACTTC.

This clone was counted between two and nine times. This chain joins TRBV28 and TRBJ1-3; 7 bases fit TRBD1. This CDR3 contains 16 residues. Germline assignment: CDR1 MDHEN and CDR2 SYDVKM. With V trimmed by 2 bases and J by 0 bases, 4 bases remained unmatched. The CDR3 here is CASSLMGTVSGNTIYF. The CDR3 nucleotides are TGTGCCAGCAGTTTAATGGGGACAGTCTCTGGAAACACCATATATTTT. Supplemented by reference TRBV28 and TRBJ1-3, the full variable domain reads DVKVTQSSRYLVKRTGEKVFLECVQDMDHENMFWYRQDPGLGLRLIYFSYDVKMKEKGDIPEGYSVSREKKERFSLILESASTNQTSMYLCASSLMGTVSGNTIYFGEGSWLTVV.

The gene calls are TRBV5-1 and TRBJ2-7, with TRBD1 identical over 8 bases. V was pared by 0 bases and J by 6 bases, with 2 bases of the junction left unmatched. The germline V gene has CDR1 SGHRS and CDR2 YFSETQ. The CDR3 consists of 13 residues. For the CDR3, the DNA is TGCGCCAGCAGCTTGGGACAGGGGACCGAGCAGTACTTC. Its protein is CASSLGQGTEQYF.

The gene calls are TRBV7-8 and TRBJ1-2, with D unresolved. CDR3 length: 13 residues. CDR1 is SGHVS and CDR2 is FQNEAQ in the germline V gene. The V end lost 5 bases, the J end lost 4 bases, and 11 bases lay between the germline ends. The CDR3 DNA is TGTGCCAGCAGCCTCGGGTCCGGCTATGGCTACACCTTC. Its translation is CASSLGSGYGYTF.